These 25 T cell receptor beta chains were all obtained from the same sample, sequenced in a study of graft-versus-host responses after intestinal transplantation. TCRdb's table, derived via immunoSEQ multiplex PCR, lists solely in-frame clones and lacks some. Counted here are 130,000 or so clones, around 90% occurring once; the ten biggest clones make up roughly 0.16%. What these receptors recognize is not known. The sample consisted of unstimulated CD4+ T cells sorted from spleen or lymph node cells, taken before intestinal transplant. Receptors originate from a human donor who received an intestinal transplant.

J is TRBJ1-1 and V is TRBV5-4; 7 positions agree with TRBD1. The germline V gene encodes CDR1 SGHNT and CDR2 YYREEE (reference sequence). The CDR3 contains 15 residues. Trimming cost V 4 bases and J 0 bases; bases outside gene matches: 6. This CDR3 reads CASSASGQMNTEAFF. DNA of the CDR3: TGTGCCAGCAGCGCCTCGGGACAGATGAACACTGAAGCTTTCTTT.

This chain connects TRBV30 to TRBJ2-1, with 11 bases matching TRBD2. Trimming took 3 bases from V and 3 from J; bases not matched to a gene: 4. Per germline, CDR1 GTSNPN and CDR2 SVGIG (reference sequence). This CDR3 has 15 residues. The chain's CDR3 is CAWSTLAGGYNEQFF. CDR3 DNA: TGTGCCTGGAGCACCCTAGCGGGGGGCTACAATGAGCAGTTCTTC.

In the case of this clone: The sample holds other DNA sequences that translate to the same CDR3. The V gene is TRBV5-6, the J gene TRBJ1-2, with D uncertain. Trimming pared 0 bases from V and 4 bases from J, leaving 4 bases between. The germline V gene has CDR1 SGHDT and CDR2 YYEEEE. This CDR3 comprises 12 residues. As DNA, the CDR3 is TGTGCCAGCAGCTTGGCCGGCTATGGCTACACCTTC. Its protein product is CASSLAGYGYTF.

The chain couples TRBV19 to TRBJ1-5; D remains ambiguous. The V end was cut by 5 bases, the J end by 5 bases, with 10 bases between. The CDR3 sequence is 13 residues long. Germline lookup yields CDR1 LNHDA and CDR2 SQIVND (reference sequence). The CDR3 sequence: CASSWQLHQPQHF. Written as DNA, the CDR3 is TGTGCCAGTAGTTGGCAGCTCCATCAGCCCCAGCATTTT.

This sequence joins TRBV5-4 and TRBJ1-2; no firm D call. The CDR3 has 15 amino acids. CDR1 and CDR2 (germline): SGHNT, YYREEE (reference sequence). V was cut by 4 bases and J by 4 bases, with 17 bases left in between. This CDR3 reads CASSIAAGPGYGYTF. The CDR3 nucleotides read TGTGCCAGCAGCATCGCGGCCGGGCCGGGCTATGGCTACACCTTC.

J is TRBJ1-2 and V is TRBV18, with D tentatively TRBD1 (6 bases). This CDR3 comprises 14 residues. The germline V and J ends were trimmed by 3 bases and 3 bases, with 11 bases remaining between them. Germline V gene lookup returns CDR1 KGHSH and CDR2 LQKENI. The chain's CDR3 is CASSPSRTDYGYTF. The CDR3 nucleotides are TGTGCCAGCTCACCGTCAAGGACAGACTATGGCTACACCTTC.

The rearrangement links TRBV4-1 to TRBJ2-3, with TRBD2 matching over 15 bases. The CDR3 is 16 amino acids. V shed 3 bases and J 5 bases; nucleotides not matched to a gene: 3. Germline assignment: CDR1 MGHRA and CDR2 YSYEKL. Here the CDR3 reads CASSQQGLAGGDTQYF. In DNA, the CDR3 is TGCGCCAGCAGCCAGCAGGGACTAGCGGGGGGAGATACGCAGTATTTT.

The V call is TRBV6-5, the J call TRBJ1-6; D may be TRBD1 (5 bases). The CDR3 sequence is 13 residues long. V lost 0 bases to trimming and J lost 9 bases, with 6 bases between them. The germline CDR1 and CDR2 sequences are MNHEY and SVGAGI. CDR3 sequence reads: CASSYSQGSPLHF. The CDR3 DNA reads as TGTGCCAGCAGTTACTCGCAGGGTTCACCCCTCCACTTT.

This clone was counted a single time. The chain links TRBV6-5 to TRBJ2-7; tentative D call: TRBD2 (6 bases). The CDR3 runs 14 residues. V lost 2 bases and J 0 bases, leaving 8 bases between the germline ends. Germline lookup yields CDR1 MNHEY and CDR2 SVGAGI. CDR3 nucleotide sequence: TGTGCCAGCAGTTACCGGGAGAGCTCCTACGAGCAGTACTTC. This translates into CASSYRESSYEQYF.

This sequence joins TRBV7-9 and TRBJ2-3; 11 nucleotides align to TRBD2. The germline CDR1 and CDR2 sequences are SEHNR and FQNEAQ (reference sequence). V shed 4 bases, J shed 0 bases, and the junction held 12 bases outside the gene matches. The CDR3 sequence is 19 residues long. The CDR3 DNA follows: TGTGCCAGCAGCTCAGGAGGGCTAGCGGGGGGATTTAGCACAGATACGCAGTATTTT. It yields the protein CASSSGGLAGGFSTDTQYF.

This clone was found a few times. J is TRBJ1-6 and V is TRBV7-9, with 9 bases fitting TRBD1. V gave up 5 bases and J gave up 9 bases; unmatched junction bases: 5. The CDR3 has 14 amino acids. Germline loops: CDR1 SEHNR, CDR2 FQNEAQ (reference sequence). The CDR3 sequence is CASSRDRAPSPLHF. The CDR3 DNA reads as TGTGCCAGCAGCCGGGACAGGGCTCCTTCACCCCTCCACTTT.

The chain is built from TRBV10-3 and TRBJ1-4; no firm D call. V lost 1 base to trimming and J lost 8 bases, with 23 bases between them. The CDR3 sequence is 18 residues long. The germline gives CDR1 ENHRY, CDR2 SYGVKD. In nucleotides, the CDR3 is TGTGCCATCAGTGAGTATTCCTTCAACGAGTGGAAGGGCGAAAAACTGTTTTTT. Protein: CAISEYSFNEWKGEKLFF.

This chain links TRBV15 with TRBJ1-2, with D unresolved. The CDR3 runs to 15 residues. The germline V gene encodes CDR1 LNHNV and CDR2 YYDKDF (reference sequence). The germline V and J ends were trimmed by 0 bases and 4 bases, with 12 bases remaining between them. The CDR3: CATSRDKVFGYGYTF. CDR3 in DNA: TGTGCCACCAGCAGAGATAAAGTGTTTGGCTATGGCTACACCTTC.

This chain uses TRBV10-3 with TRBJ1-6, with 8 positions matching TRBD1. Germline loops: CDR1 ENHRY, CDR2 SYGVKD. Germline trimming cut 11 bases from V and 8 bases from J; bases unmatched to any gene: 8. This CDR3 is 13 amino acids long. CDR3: CAARTGRDSPLHF. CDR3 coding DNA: TGTGCCGCCCGGACAGGGAGGGATTCACCCCTCCACTTT.

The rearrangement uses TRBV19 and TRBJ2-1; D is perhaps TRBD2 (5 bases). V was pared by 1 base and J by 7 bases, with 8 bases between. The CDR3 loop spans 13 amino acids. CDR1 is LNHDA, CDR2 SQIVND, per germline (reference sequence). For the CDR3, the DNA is TGTGCCAGTAGTATAGGGCTAGCAAATGAGCAGTTCTTC. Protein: CASSIGLANEQFF.

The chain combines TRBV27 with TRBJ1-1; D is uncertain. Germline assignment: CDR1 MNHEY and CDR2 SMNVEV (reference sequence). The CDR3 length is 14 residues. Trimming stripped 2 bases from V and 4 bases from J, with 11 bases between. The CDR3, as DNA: TGTGCCAGCAGTTTAGAGTTCCGAGGCACTGAAGCTTTCTTT. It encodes CASSLEFRGTEAFF.

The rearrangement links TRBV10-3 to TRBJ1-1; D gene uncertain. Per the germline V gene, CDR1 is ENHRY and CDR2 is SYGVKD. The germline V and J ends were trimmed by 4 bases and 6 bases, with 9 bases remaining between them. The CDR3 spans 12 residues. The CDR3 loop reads CAISGATPEAFF. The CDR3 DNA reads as TGTGCCATCAGTGGCGCTACGCCTGAAGCTTTCTTT.

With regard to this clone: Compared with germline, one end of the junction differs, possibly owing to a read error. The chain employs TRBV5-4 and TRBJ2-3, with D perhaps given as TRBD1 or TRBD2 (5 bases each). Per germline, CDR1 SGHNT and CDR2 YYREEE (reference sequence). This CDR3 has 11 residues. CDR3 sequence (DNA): TGTGCCAGCAGCTTGGAGGGGAGCCGGCATTTT. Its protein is CASSLEGSRHF. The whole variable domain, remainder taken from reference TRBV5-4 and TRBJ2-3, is ETGVTQSPTHLIKTRGQQVTLRCSSQSGHNTVSWYQQALGQGPQFIFQYYREEENGRGNFPPRFSGLQFPNYSSELNVNALELDDSALYLCASSLEGSRHFGPGTRLTVL.

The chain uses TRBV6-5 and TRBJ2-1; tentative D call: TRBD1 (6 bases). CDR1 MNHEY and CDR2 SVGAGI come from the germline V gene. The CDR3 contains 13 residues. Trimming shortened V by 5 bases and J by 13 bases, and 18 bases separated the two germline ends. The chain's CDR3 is CASSEALRGGQFF. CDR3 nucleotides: TGTGCCAGCAGTGAAGCGCTTCGAGGGGGTCAGTTCTTC.

This CDR3 reads CASSQDHQAREQYF. DNA for the CDR3: TGTGCCAGCAGCCAAGATCACCAGGCGCGGGAGCAGTACTTC. The chain joins TRBV4-2 to TRBJ2-7; no clear D gene. Per germline, CDR1 LGHNA and CDR2 YNFKEQ. The CDR3 loop spans 14 amino acids. The V end was cut by 0 bases, the J end by 7 bases, with 13 bases between.

The CDR3 spells CASSFVRSNQPQHF. For the CDR3, the DNA is TGTGCCAGCAGTTTCGTCAGAAGCAATCAGCCCCAGCATTTT. V usage is TRBV28 and J usage is TRBJ1-5; D is unclear. V gave up 3 bases and J gave up 1 base, with 7 bases separating them. Germline V gene sequence: CDR1 MDHEN, CDR2 SYDVKM. The CDR3 is made up of 14 amino acids.

CDR3 nucleotides: TGCGCCAGCAGCCAAGATCGCGGAACAGAGGCACACAATGAGCAGTTCTTC. It specifies CASSQDRGTEAHNEQFF. The rearrangement uses TRBV4-1 and TRBJ2-1; D unclear. There are 17 residues in the CDR3. Germline-derived CDR1 and CDR2 are MGHRA and YSYEKL. Trimming left V 0 bases short and J 5 bases short, with 17 bases between.

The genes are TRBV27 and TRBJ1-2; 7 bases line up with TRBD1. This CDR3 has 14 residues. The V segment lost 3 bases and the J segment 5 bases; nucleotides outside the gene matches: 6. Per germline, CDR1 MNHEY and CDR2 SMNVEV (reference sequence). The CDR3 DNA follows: TGTGCCAGCAGTTTGAGGCAGGGGGTTTATGGCTACACCTTC. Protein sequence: CASSLRQGVYGYTF.

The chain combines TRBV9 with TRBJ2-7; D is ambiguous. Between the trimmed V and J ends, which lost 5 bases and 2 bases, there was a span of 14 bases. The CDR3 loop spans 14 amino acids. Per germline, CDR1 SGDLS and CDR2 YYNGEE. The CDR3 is CASSPLWLAYEQYF. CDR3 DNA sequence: TGTGCCAGCAGTCCCCTTTGGCTAGCCTACGAGCAGTACTTC.

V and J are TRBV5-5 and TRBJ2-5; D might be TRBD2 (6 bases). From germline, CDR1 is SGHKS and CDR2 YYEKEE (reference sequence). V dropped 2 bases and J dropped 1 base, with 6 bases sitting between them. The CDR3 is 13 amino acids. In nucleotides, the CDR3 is TGTGCCAGCAGCTTTAGCGGCCAAGAGACCCAGTACTTC. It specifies CASSFSGQETQYF.